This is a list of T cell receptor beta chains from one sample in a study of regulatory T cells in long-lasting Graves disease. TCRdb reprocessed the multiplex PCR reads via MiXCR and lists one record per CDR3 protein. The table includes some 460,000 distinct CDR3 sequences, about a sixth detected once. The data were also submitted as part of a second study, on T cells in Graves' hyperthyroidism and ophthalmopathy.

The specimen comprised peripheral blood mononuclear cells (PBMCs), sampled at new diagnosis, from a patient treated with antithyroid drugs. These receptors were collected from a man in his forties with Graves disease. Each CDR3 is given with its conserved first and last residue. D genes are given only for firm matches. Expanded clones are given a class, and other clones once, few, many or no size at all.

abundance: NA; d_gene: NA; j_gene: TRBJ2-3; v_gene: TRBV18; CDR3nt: TGTGCCAGCTCTCCCGTAGGTAGCACAGATACGCAGTATTTT; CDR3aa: CASSPVGSTDTQYF
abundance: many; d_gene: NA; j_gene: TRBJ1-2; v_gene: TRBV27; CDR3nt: TGTGCCAGCAGTTCGGGGGGTGGCTACACCTTC; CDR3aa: CASSSGGGYTF
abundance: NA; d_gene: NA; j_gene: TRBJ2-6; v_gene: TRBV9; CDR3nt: TGTGCCAGCAGCGTAGGCCACACCACTGGGGCCAACGTCCTGACTTTC; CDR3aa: CASSVGHTTGANVLTF
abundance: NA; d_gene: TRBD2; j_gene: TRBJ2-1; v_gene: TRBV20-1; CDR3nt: TGCAGTGCTAGTGCTAGCGGGAGTTTCAATGAGCAGTTCTTC; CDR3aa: CSASASGSFNEQFF
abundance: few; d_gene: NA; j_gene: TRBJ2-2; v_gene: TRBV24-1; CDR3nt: TGTGCCACCAGTGATCGCGGGGAGCTGTTTTTT; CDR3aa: CATSDRGELFF
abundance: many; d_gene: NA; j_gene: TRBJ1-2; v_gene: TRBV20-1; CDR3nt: TGCAGTGCTAGATCGCAGATGTTGGGGCCAGGCTACACCTTC; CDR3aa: CSARSQMLGPGYTF
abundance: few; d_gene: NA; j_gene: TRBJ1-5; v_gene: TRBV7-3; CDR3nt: TGTGCCAGCAGCTTAATCCCAGGGATTAGCAATCAGCCCCAGCATTTT; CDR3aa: CASSLIPGISNQPQHF
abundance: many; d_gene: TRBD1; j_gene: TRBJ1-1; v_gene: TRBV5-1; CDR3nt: TGCGCCAGCAGCGGACAGGGGGCGAGCACTGAAGCTTTCTTT; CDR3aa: CASSGQGASTEAFF
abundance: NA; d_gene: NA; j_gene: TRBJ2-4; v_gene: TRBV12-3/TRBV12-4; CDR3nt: TGTGCCAGCAGGGCCAGGACAGACAAAAACATTCAGTACTTC; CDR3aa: CASRARTDKNIQYF
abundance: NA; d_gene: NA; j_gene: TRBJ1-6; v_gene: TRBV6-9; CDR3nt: TGTGCCAGCAGTTACGGGGGAGCATATTCACCCCTCCACTTT; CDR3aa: CASSYGGAYSPLHF